The entry below describes one TCR beta chain. The antigen is unknown. The repertoire was sequenced with immunoSEQ multiplex PCR; TCRdb's copy has only in-frame clones and lacks some. This table has about 430,000 clones, around 90% appearing once. Treatment meaning: some 19 received Ad26.COV2.S at low or high dose, single or two shots; a few received placebo; per-sample allocation not given. Samples came from day 63 after the first vaccine or placebo injection. The vaccine delivered Wuhan-strain SARS-CoV-2 spike through an Ad26 vector. This sample was taken from a study of Ad26.COV2.S vaccination and SARS-CoV-2 variants. Across the study: Recipients of Ad26.COV2.S got it intramuscularly, once or twice 56 days apart. General study findings and limits: Vaccine recipients posted higher spike-specific TCR breadth than their placebo counterparts. Similar non-spike TCR breadth was seen in vaccine and placebo recipients.

Germline V CDR1 and CDR2: MNHEY, SMNVEV (reference sequence). The CDR3 extends over 15 amino acids. V gave up 5 bases and J gave up 0 bases; unmatched junction bases: 3. Sequenced material: peripheral blood, taken in a trial of Ad26.COV2.S vaccine versus placebo. The receptor was isolated from a person aged 18-65 years who received the Ad26.COV2.S COVID-19 vaccine or a placebo. The gene calls are TRBV27 and TRBJ2-1; 8 bases match TRBD2. The CDR3 DNA follows: TGTGCCAGCAGTCCCGGGACTAGCTCCTACAATGAGCAGTTCTTC. Translating gives CASSPGTSSYNEQFF.